This T cell receptor (beta chain) was obtained from a study of blood T cells in healthy people across ages. Study-wide findings and caveats: Lack of knowledge of donor CMV status possibly confounded expanded clonotype changes. Age advanced and TCR beta diversity per million T cells fell, roughly linearly.

On this clonotype: Its cognate antigen is unknown.

CDR3 size: 18 residues. V was pared by 5 bases and J by 3 bases, with 23 bases between. CDR1 and CDR2 from the germline V gene are SEHNR and FQNEAQ (reference sequence). With a J-beta primer mix and a sample-barcoded 5' primer, a second PCR ran about 7 to 11 cycles. MiXCR, applied by TCRdb to the 5' RACE reads, yields one record per CDR3 protein. The sample includes around 800,000 distinct CDR3 sequences, about half of them seen just once. The rearrangement joins TRBV7-9 to TRBJ2-1, with D possibly matching TRBD2 (6 bases). The sequencing input was blood. This TCR came from a man at least 80 years old in good health. CDR3 sequence reads: CASSPGLPVRIFYNEQFF. DNA of the CDR3: TGTGCCAGCAGCCCGGGACTGCCCGTTCGGATCTTCTACAATGAGCAGTTCTTC.